Each of the 5 T cell receptor beta chains below was sequenced from the same sample in a study of blood T cell repertoires in COVID-19. This table comes from immunoSEQ multiplex PCR, and its TCRdb copy is limited to in-frame clones, with some not included. This table holds roughly 230,000 clones, approximately 89% found once. The sample comprised peripheral blood. The receptors derive from a woman in her thirties or forties who had recovered from COVID-19.

The rearrangement joins TRBV18 to TRBJ1-4, with TRBD1 matching over 8 bases. The junction had 8 bases not matched to a gene; V was cut back by 2 bases and J by 12 bases. Germline V gives CDR1 KGHSH, CDR2 LQKENI. The CDR3 covers 14 residues. The CDR3 region has the DNA TGTGCCAGCTCACCAAATACAGGGGGGGAGCAACTGTTTTTT. Translated: CASSPNTGGEQLFF.

This chain links TRBV18 with TRBJ2-2, with TRBD1 matching 7 bases. Germline V gene sequence: CDR1 KGHSH, CDR2 LQKENI. This CDR3 is 16 amino acids long. After removal of 2 bases from V and 5 bases from J, the junction contained 8 bases not matched to a gene. The CDR3 DNA reads TGTGCCAGCTCACCAAGCGAGGGGGCTGGGACCGGGGAGCTGTTTTTT. Its translation: CASSPSEGAGTGELFF.

This clone was counted once. This chain joins TRBV18 and TRBJ1-1; no clear D. Trimming took 0 bases from V and 7 from J, leaving 9 bases between them. The CDR3 sequence is 13 residues long. Germline assignment: CDR1 KGHSH and CDR2 LQKENI. The CDR3 spells CASSPPARSEAFF. The CDR3 nucleotides read TGTGCCAGCTCACCACCGGCAAGGAGTGAAGCTTTCTTT.

This clone was seen a few times. The V gene is TRBV7-9, the J gene TRBJ2-7, with 12 bases lining up with TRBD2. J lost 6 bases, V lost 1 base, and 4 bases had no gene match. This CDR3 comprises 15 residues. The germline V gene has CDR1 SEHNR and CDR2 FQNEAQ (reference sequence). The CDR3 loop is CASSLGLLAGGEQYV. Written as DNA, the CDR3 is TGTGCCAGCAGCTTAGGGCTACTAGCGGGAGGCGAGCAGTACGTC.

The chain joins TRBV19 to TRBJ1-2; D not resolved. The CDR3 totals 12 residues. Germline assignment: CDR1 LNHDA and CDR2 SQIVND (reference sequence). Trimming cost V 1 base and J 3 bases, with 3 bases left between them. CDR3 DNA sequence: TGTGCCAGTAGTATAGTCGACTATGGCTACACCTTC. Translation: CASSIVDYGYTF.